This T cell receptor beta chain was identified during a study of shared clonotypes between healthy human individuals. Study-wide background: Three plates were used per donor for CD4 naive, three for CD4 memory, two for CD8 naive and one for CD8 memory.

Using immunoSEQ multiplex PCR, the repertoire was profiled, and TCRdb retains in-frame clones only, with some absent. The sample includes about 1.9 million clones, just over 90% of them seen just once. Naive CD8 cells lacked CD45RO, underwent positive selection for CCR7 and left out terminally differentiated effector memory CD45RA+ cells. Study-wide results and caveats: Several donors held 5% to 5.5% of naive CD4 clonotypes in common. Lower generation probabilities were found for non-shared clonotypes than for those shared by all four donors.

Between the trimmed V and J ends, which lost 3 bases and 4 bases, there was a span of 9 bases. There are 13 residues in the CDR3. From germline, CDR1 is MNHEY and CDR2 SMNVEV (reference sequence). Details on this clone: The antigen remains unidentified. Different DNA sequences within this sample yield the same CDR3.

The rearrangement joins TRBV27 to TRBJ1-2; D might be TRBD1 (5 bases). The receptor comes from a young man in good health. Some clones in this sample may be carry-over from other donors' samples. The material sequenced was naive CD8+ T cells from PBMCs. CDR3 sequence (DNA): TGTGCCAGCAGTTTTTTCCAGGGCTATGGCTACACCTTC. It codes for CASSFFQGYGYTF.